This T cell receptor (beta chain) was sequenced during a study of cytomegalovirus exposure and HLA in healthy donors. CDR1 SGHRS and CDR2 YFSETQ come from the germline V gene. The length of the CDR3 is 15 residues. V lost 3 bases, J lost 3 bases, and 6 bases stayed unmatched. This clone was counted between two and nine times. Both 60 Vbeta primers and 13 Jbeta primers went into the PCR. Clones were read by immunoSEQ multiplex PCR, and TCRdb kept only the in-frame ones, dropping some. The data contain about 160,000 clones, approximately 80% of them singletons. V and J are TRBV5-1 and TRBJ1-2; TRBD1 agrees at 9 bases. The source is a woman aged 18-35 years in good health and CMV-seronegative. Sequences were obtained from PBMCs. CDR3 sequence reads: CASSSGTGFYYGYTF. The CDR3 region has the DNA TGCGCCAGCAGCTCCGGGACAGGGTTTTACTATGGCTACACCTTC.